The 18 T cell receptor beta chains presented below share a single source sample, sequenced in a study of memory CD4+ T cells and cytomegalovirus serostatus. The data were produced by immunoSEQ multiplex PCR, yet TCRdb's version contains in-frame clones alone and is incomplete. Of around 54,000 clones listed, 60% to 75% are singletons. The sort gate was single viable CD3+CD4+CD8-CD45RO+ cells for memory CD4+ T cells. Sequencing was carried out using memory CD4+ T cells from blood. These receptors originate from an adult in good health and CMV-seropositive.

CDR3 in amino acids: CASHPGSRSTDTQYF. Here the CDR3 DNA reads TGTGCCTCACACCCAGGGAGTCGCAGCACAGATACGCAGTATTTT. This chain uses TRBV30 with TRBJ2-3; D tentatively fits TRBD1 or TRBD2 (5 bases each). The germline V gene has CDR1 GTSNPN and CDR2 SVGIG (reference sequence). The CDR3 has 15 residues. Trimming took off 7 bases at V and 0 bases at J, with 17 bases between the two ends. The whole variable domain, filled in from reference TRBV30 and TRBJ2-3, reads SQTIHQWPATLVQPVGSPLSLECTVEGTSNPNLYWYRQAAGRGLQLLFYSVGIGQISSEVPQNLSASRPQDRQFILSSKKLLLSDSGFYLCASHPGSRSTDTQYFGPGTRLTVL.

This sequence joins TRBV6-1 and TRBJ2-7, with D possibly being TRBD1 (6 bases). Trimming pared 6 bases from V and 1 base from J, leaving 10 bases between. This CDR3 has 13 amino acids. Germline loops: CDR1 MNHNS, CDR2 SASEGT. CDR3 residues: CASRPGQSYEQYV. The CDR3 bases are TGTGCCAGCAGACCGGGACAATCCTACGAGCAGTACGTC.

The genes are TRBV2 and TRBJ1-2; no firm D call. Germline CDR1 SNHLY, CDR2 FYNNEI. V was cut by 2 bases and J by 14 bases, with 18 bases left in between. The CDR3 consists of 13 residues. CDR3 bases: TGTGCCAGCAGTGAACACCCGGGAGCCACCAATACCTTC. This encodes CASSEHPGATNTF.

The chain's CDR3 is CASSEARGEKLFF. The CDR3 coding sequence is TGCGCCAGCAGTGAGGCCAGGGGAGAAAAACTGTTTTTT. The V gene is TRBV10-1, the J gene TRBJ1-4; D might be TRBD1 (6 bases). The CDR3 is 13 amino acids. Per germline, CDR1 WNHNN and CDR2 SYGVQD (reference sequence). Trimming left V 2 bases short and J 8 bases short, with 9 bases between.

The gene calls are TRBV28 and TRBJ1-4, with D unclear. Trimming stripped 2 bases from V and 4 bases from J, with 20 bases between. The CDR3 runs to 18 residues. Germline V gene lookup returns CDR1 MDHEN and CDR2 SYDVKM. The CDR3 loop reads CASSLRAPRRKNNEKLFF. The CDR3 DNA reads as TGTGCCAGCAGTTTAAGAGCCCCCAGACGGAAGAATAATGAAAAACTGTTTTTT.

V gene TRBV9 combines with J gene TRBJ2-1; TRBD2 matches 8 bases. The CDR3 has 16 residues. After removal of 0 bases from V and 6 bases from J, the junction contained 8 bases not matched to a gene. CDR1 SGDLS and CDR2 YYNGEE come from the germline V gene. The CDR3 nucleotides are TGTGCCAGCAGCGTAGGGACTAGCCGCAGGTCCAATGAGCAGTTCTTC. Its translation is CASSVGTSRRSNEQFF. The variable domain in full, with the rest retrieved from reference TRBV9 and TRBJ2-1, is DSGVTQTPKHLITATGQRVTLRCSPRSGDLSVYWYQQSLDQGLQFLIQYYNGEERAKGNILERFSAQQFPDLHSELNLSSLELGDSALYFCASSVGTSRRSNEQFFGPGTRLTVL.

In DNA form, the CDR3 reads TGTGCCAGCAGCTTAGGTTATGGCTACACCTTC. It specifies CASSLGYGYTF. The rearrangement joins TRBV11-3 to TRBJ1-2; D gene unclear. Trimming shortened V by 1 base and J by 5 bases, and 2 bases separated the two germline ends. The germline V gene encodes CDR1 SGHNT and CDR2 YENEEA. CDR3 size: 11 residues. The complete variable domain, with remaining parts taken from reference TRBV11-3 and TRBJ1-2, reads EAGVVQSPRYKIIEKKQPVAFWCNPISGHNTLYWYLQNLGQGPELLIRYENEEAVDDSQLPKDRFSAERLKGVDSTLKIQPAELGDSAVYLCASSLGYGYTFGSGTRLTVV.

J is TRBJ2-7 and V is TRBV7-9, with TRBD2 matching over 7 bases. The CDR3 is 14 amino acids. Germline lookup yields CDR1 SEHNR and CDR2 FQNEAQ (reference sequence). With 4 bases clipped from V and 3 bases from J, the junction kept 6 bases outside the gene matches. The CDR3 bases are TGTGCCAGCAGCTCTCTAGCGGCAAACTACGAGCAGTACTTC. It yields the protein CASSSLAANYEQYF.

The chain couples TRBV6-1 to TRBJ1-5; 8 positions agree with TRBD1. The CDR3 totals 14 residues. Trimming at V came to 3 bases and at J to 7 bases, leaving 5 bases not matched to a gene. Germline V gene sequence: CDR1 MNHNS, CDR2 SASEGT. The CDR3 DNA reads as TGTGCCAGCAGTGACAGGGGGCTGGAACAGCCCCAGCATTTT. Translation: CASSDRGLEQPQHF.

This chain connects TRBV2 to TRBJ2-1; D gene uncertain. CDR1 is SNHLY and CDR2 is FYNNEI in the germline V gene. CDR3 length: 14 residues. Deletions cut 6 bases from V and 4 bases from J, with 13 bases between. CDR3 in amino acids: CASRTRTLYNEQFF. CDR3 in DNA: TGTGCCAGCAGGACCAGAACGCTTTACAATGAGCAGTTCTTC.

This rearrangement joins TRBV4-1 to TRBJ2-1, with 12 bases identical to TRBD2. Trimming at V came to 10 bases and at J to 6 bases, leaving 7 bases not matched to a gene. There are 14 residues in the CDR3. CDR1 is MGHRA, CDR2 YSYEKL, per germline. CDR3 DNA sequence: TGCGCCACCACAGGACTAGCGGGACGCAATGAGCAGTTCTTC. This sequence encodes CATTGLAGRNEQFF.

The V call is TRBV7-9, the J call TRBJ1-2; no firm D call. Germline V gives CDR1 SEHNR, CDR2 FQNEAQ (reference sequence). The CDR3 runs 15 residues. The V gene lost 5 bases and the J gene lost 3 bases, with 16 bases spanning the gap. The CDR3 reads CASSRWTSGDYGYTF. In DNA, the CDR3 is TGTGCCAGCAGCCGATGGACCTCCGGCGACTATGGCTACACCTTC.

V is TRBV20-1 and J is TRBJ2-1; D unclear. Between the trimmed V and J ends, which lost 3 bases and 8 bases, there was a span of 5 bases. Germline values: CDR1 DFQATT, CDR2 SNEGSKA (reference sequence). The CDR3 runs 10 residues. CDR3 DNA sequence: TGCAGTGCTAGCTTCCATGAGCAGTTCTTC. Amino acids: CSASFHEQFF.

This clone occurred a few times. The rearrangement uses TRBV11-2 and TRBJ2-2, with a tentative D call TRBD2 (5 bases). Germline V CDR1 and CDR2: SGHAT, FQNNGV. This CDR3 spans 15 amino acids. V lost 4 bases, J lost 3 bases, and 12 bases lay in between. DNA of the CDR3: TGTGCCAGCAGCTCGATTAGGACTGACACCGGGGAGCTGTTTTTT. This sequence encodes CASSSIRTDTGELFF.

CDR3 protein: CASTERGASYGYTF. The CDR3 DNA follows: TGTGCCAGCACCGAGCGAGGGGCAAGCTATGGCTACACCTTC. The chain uses TRBV6-5 and TRBJ1-2; TRBD1 is a possible D gene (5 bases). The germline V gene encodes CDR1 MNHEY and CDR2 SVGAGI. The V gene lost 7 bases and the J gene lost 4 bases, with 16 bases spanning the gap. The CDR3 totals 14 residues.

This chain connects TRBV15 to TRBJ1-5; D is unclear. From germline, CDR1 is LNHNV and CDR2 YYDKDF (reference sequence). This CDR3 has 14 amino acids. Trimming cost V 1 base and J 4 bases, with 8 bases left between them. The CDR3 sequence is CATSRGTGNQPQHF. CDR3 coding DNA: TGTGCCACCAGCAGAGGTACGGGAAATCAGCCCCAGCATTTT.

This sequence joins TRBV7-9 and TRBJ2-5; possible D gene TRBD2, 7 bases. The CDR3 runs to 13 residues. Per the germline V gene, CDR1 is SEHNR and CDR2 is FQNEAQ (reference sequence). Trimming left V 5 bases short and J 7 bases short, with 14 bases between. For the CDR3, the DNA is TGTGCCAGCAGCCAGCGCGGGGGCGGGACCCAGTACTTC. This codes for CASSQRGGGTQYF.

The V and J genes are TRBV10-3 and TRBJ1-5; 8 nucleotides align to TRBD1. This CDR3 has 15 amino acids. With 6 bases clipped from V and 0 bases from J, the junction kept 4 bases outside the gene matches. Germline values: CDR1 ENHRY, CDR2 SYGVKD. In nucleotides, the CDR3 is TGTGCCATCAGCAGGGGGCTAGATAGCAATCAGCCCCAGCATTTT. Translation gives CAISRGLDSNQPQHF.